These 30 T cell receptor beta chains share one sample of origin, sequenced in a study of human T cells and chemical hapten exposure. Noted time point: patch test 1, 2 weeks after DPC sensitization. Treatment in this sample: therapeutic diphenylcyclopropenone sensitization with weekly scalp DPC. TCRdb recomputed calls from the RACE reads with MiXCR, one row per CDR3 protein. The table records 70,000 to 100,000 distinct CDR3 sequences, 7.5% to 9% of them present only once. The sample in question was whole blood, obtained in connection with sensitization to the hapten diphenylcyclopropenone (DPC). These receptors were collected from a woman aged 30 to 39 with alopecia areata. Some clones in this sample may be carry-over from other donors' samples.

This clonotype was observed at least ten times. This sequence joins TRBV12-3 or TRBV12-4 and TRBJ1-4, with D unresolved. CDR3 length: 14 amino acids. The germline V and J ends were trimmed by 1 base and 6 bases, with 9 bases remaining between them. CDR3 coding DNA: TGTGCCAGCAGTTTAGGAAATAAGGATGAAAAACTGTTTTTT. Encoded protein: CASSLGNKDEKLFF.

The table lists this clonotype with many counts. The V call is TRBV20-1, the J call TRBJ1-1; D remains ambiguous. Germline-derived CDR1 and CDR2 are DFQATT and SNEGSKA (reference sequence). The CDR3 extends over 15 amino acids. V lost 6 bases and J lost 4, with 21 bases in between. CDR3 protein: CSALPVHNLVTEAFF. The CDR3 DNA reads TGCAGTGCGTTGCCAGTCCACAATTTGGTCACTGAAGCTTTCTTT.

This clonotype was found many times. For the CDR3, the DNA is TGTGCCTGGAGTGTGGGACAGGGTGGCCCAGATACGCAGTATTTT. Its translation is CAWSVGQGGPDTQYF. The chain employs TRBV30 and TRBJ2-3; 9 bases map to TRBD1. V was pared by 0 bases and J by 4 bases, with 5 bases of the junction left unmatched. The CDR3 consists of 15 residues. CDR1 and CDR2 from the germline V gene are GTSNPN and SVGIG (reference sequence).

This clonotype was observed many times. This sequence joins TRBV6-5 and TRBJ1-5, with a weak D call TRBD1 (5 bases). This CDR3 is 16 amino acids long. The germline V and J ends were trimmed by 4 bases and 8 bases, with 21 bases remaining between them. Germline CDR1 MNHEY, CDR2 SVGAGI. For the CDR3, the DNA is TGTGCCAGCAGTTCCCTGGGGGGAGGGTCAATTAAGCCCCAGCATTTT. This sequence encodes CASSSLGGGSIKPQHF.

This clonotype was counted at least ten times. In nucleotides, the CDR3 is TGCAGTGCTGGACTAGGCACAGATACGCAGTATTTT. It codes for CSAGLGTDTQYF. The rearrangement uses TRBV20-1 and TRBJ2-3, with 7 bases lining up with TRBD2. CDR1 and CDR2 from the germline V gene are DFQATT and SNEGSKA (reference sequence). The CDR3 extends over 12 amino acids. V lost 5 bases, J lost 1 base, and 0 bases stayed unmatched.

This clonotype was recorded at least ten times. V usage is TRBV6-5 and J usage is TRBJ1-5; a possible D gene is TRBD1 (5 bases). The CDR3 runs 13 residues. The V end was cut by 5 bases, the J end by 5 bases, with 10 bases between. Germline assignment: CDR1 MNHEY and CDR2 SVGAGI. The CDR3 spells CASSRGLDQPQHF. In DNA form, the CDR3 reads TGTGCCAGCAGTCGGGGGTTAGATCAGCCCCAGCATTTT.

The chain recombines TRBV29-1 with TRBJ1-1; TRBD1 matches 7 bases. The CDR3 totals 11 residues. Germline-derived CDR1 and CDR2 are SQVTM and ANQGSEA. After removal of 6 bases from V and 8 bases from J, the junction contained 6 bases not matched to a gene. The CDR3 sequence is CSVGEGAEAFF. For the CDR3, the DNA is TGCAGCGTGGGGGAGGGGGCAGAAGCTTTCTTT.

This clonotype has a handful of counts. In nucleotides, the CDR3 is TGTGCCAGCAGCCCCCGTGGTCGGACAGGGATTAGCACAGATACGCAGTATTTT. Translating it yields CASSPRGRTGISTDTQYF. The rearrangement uses TRBV7-9 and TRBJ2-3; 8 bases are shared with TRBD1. V dropped 5 bases and J dropped 0; count of bases not matched to a gene: 13. Germline V gene lookup returns CDR1 SEHNR and CDR2 FQNEAQ (reference sequence). There are 18 residues in the CDR3.

This clonotype was found a few times. V is TRBV7-3 and J is TRBJ1-6; possibly TRBD1 for D (5 bases). The CDR3 loop spans 13 amino acids. CDR1 is SGHTA, CDR2 FQGTGA, per germline. The V end lost 4 bases, the J end lost 8 bases, and 9 bases lay between the germline ends. The CDR3 sequence: CASSSRGDSPLHF. Written as DNA, the CDR3 is TGTGCCAGCAGCTCCCGGGGGGATTCACCCCTCCACTTT.

This clonotype was counted ten times or more. V is TRBV7-3 and J is TRBJ2-5; TRBD2 matches at 9 bases. This CDR3 spans 14 amino acids. Looked up from germline, CDR1 is SGHTA and CDR2 is FQGTGA. J lost 2 bases, V lost 2 bases, and 0 bases had no gene match. CDR3: CASSLAGGQETQYF. Written as DNA, the CDR3 is TGTGCCAGCAGCTTAGCGGGGGGGCAAGAGACCCAGTACTTC.

The genes are TRBV20-1 and TRBJ1-3; the match to TRBD1 covers 8 bases. The CDR3 is 13 residues long. Trimming cost V 7 bases and J 7 bases; bases outside gene matches: 9. Germline V lookup: CDR1 DFQATT, CDR2 SNEGSKA (reference sequence). CDR3 in DNA: TGCAGTGTTCCGTCGACAGGGGACAACACCATATATTTT. It translates to CSVPSTGDNTIYF.

The V and J genes are TRBV3-1 and TRBJ2-2, with a possible D match to TRBD1 (7 bases). The V end was cut by 0 bases, the J end by 4 bases, with 15 bases between. The length of the CDR3 is 17 residues. Germline-derived CDR1 and CDR2 are LGHDT and YNNKEL (reference sequence). The CDR3 protein is CASSQDGQEGGTGELFF. In DNA, the CDR3 is TGTGCCAGCAGCCAAGACGGACAGGAGGGTGGCACCGGGGAGCTGTTTTTT.

This chain joins TRBV5-1 and TRBJ1-1, with 8 bases lining up with TRBD1. The junction had 11 bases not matched to a gene; V was cut back by 2 bases and J by 8 bases. CDR1 SGHRS and CDR2 YFSETQ come from the germline V gene. This CDR3 comprises 15 residues. The DNA for the CDR3 is TGCGCCAGCAGCTTAAGAAAAACAACAGGGGGGGAAGCTTTCTTT. It translates to CASSLRKTTGGEAFF.

This clonotype was observed a handful of times. The chain links TRBV19 to TRBJ1-2; D is unclear. The CDR3 is made up of 15 amino acids. The ends were cut back, 7 bases at V and 3 bases at J, with 18 bases in the middle. Germline V gene data show CDR1 as LNHDA and CDR2 as SQIVND (reference sequence). CDR3 coding DNA: TGTGCCAGTAACCTGAGCCCTCAGGACGACTATGGCTACACCTTC. Encoded protein: CASNLSPQDDYGYTF.

There are many counts of this clonotype. V and J are TRBV30 and TRBJ2-3, with TRBD1 as a possible D gene (6 bases). V shed 2 bases and J shed 3 bases, with 12 bases lying between them. CDR1 is GTSNPN, CDR2 SVGIG, per germline (reference sequence). The CDR3 is 14 amino acids. The CDR3 DNA reads as TGTGCCTGGAGTCGACCGGACAGAACAGATACGCAGTATTTT. Encoded protein: CAWSRPDRTDTQYF.

The table lists this clonotype with a few counts. This rearrangement joins TRBV5-6 to TRBJ1-3; D unresolved. This CDR3 is 15 amino acids long. V was trimmed by 2 bases and J by 0 bases, leaving 9 bases between them. Per the germline V gene, CDR1 is SGHDT and CDR2 is YYEEEE. The CDR3 DNA reads as TGTGCCAGCAGCTTTTACGGAACCTCTGGAAACACCATATATTTT. As protein: CASSFYGTSGNTIYF. Combining the CDR3 with reference TRBV5-6 and TRBJ1-3 gives the whole variable domain DAGVTQSPTHLIKTRGQQVTLRCSPKSGHDTVSWYQQALGQGPQFIFQYYEEEERQRGNFPDRFSGHQFPNYSSELNVNALLLGDSALYLCASSFYGTSGNTIYFGEGSWLTVV.

There are a few counts of this clonotype. This sequence joins TRBV7-6 and TRBJ2-1; 8 nucleotides line up with TRBD2. The V gene end was trimmed by 5 bases and the J gene end by 6 bases; junction bases not matched to a gene: 3. The CDR3 contains 13 residues. Germline V CDR1 and CDR2: SGHVS, FNYEAQ. The CDR3 is CASSTGLANEQFF. The CDR3 nucleotides read TGTGCCAGCAGCACAGGACTAGCCAATGAGCAGTTCTTC.

This clonotype was counted between two and nine times. The chain combines TRBV6-1 with TRBJ1-5; D is uncertain. Between the trimmed V and J ends, which lost 7 bases and 4 bases, there was a span of 14 bases. Per the germline V gene, CDR1 is MNHNS and CDR2 is SASEGT. CDR3 length equals 14 residues. CDR3 region: CASKLLGTNQPQHF. In DNA, the CDR3 is TGTGCCAGCAAACTCTTGGGTACAAATCAGCCCCAGCATTTT.

Points on this clonotype: A read error is possible here, since a much larger clone lies one base away. This chain connects TRBV10-2 to TRBJ2-2, with 8 bases lining up with TRBD1. Losses at the gene ends were 6 bases for V and 7 bases for J; bases not matched to a gene: 10. The CDR3 totals 15 residues. The germline gives CDR1 WSHSY, CDR2 SAAADI. CDR3 in DNA: TGCGCCAGCAGGACTAGGGACAGGTGGTTCGGGGAGCTGTTTTTT. Residues: CASRTRDRWFGELFF.

This clonotype occurred a few times. The chain joins TRBV29-1 to TRBJ2-7; TRBD1 might be the D (5 bases). Germline V gene sequence: CDR1 SQVTM, CDR2 ANQGSEA. Trimming removed 5 bases at V and 4 bases at J, with 15 bases between. The CDR3 length is 13 residues. The CDR3 spells CSVTQGDHYEQYF. The CDR3 bases are TGCAGCGTTACCCAAGGGGATCATTACGAGCAGTACTTC.

This clonotype came up many times. The gene calls are TRBV20-1 and TRBJ2-2; perhaps TRBD2 as D (5 bases). This CDR3 is 15 amino acids long. Germline V CDR1 and CDR2: DFQATT, SNEGSKA (reference sequence). V lost 0 bases to trimming and J lost 8 bases, with 16 bases between them. CDR3 sequence: CSARDSSGYGGELFF. In nucleotides, the CDR3 is TGCAGTGCTAGAGATTCGAGCGGCTACGGAGGGGAGCTGTTTTTT.

This clonotype has at least ten counts. The chain is built from TRBV27 and TRBJ1-5; D perhaps matches TRBD1 (5 bases). The CDR3 totals 14 residues. Trimming shortened V by 4 bases and J by 2 bases, and 9 bases separated the two germline ends. Germline V CDR1 and CDR2: MNHEY, SMNVEV (reference sequence). CDR3 sequence: CASSSLQGNQPQHF. CDR3 bases: TGTGCCAGCAGTTCCCTACAGGGCAATCAGCCCCAGCATTTT.

This clonotype appeared many times. This rearrangement joins TRBV29-1 to TRBJ2-3; 8 nucleotides align to TRBD2. CDR1 is SQVTM and CDR2 is ANQGSEA in the germline V gene. The CDR3 has 16 residues. J was trimmed by 4 bases and V by 1 base; bases with no gene match: 10. Here the CDR3 DNA reads TGCAGCGTTGAAGGGTTGGTGCGGGGGGCAGCAGATACGCAGTATTTT. Its translation: CSVEGLVRGAADTQYF.

This clonotype was counted at least ten times. The chain combines TRBV30 with TRBJ2-3; D is uncertain. The CDR3 has 15 amino acids. CDR1 and CDR2 from the germline V gene are GTSNPN and SVGIG (reference sequence). The V end was cut by 0 bases, the J end by 4 bases, with 14 bases between. CDR3 sequence: CAWSVKGSAADTQYF. The DNA for the CDR3 is TGTGCCTGGAGTGTAAAGGGTTCGGCGGCAGATACGCAGTATTTT.

This clonotype occurred many times. The DNA for the CDR3 is TGCGCCAGCAGCTGGACTAGCGGAAAGAGCACAGATACGCAGTATTTT. It yields the protein CASSWTSGKSTDTQYF. The rearrangement uses TRBV5-1 and TRBJ2-3, with TRBD2 matching 10 bases. The length of the CDR3 is 16 residues. V shed 3 bases and J 0 bases; nucleotides not matched to a gene: 4. Germline-derived CDR1 and CDR2 are SGHRS and YFSETQ.

This clonotype was detected ten times or more. The gene calls are TRBV27 and TRBJ2-3; D gene ambiguous. Trimming took 3 bases from V and 3 from J, leaving 13 bases between them. This CDR3 is 15 amino acids long. The germline gives CDR1 MNHEY, CDR2 SMNVEV (reference sequence). The CDR3 bases are TGTGCCAGCAGTTTTTTCCCGGGTGTGACAGATACGCAGTATTTT. Its translation: CASSFFPGVTDTQYF.

The rearrangement uses TRBV3-1 and TRBJ1-2; D is undetermined. V dropped 0 bases and J dropped 8 bases, with 7 bases sitting between them. The CDR3 has 12 residues. Per germline, CDR1 LGHDT and CDR2 YNNKEL (reference sequence). CDR3 nucleotide sequence: TGTGCCAGCAGCCAAGAATCTATCGGCTACACCTTC. This gives the protein CASSQESIGYTF. The whole variable domain, filled in from reference TRBV3-1 and TRBJ1-2, reads DTAVSQTPKYLVTQMGNDKSIKCEQNLGHDTMYWYKQDSKKFLKIMFSYNNKELIINETVPNRFSPKSPDKAHLNLHINSLELGDSAVYFCASSQESIGYTFGSGTRLTVV.

This clonotype came up many times. The V call is TRBV3-1, the J call TRBJ2-7, with D unresolved. CDR3 length: 16 residues. The germline V gene has CDR1 LGHDT and CDR2 YNNKEL (reference sequence). V was cut by 0 bases and J by 0 bases, with 12 bases left in between. The CDR3 DNA follows: TGTGCCAGCAGCCAAGATCCTGGGAAGTCCTCCTACGAGCAGTACTTC. Translated, it gives CASSQDPGKSSYEQYF.

There are a few counts of this clonotype. The CDR3 DNA reads as TGCAGCGTTGGGCACCGGTTGACAGGGGACGCTTTCTTT. Its protein product is CSVGHRLTGDAFF. The chain employs TRBV29-1 and TRBJ1-1, with 8 nucleotides matching TRBD1. The germline gives CDR1 SQVTM, CDR2 ANQGSEA. The CDR3 has 13 amino acids. With V trimmed by 4 bases and J by 11 bases, 12 bases remained unmatched.

This clonotype was found a few times. V is TRBV6-6 and J is TRBJ2-7; perhaps D is TRBD1 or TRBD2 (7 bases each). Germline CDR1 is MNHNY and CDR2 is SVGAGI (reference sequence). Trimming stripped 2 bases from V and 6 bases from J, with 14 bases between. The CDR3 is made up of 14 amino acids. CDR3 in DNA: TGTGCCAGCAGTTACGGCAGGGGGAGGGGCGAGCAGTACTTC. Protein: CASSYGRGRGEQYF.